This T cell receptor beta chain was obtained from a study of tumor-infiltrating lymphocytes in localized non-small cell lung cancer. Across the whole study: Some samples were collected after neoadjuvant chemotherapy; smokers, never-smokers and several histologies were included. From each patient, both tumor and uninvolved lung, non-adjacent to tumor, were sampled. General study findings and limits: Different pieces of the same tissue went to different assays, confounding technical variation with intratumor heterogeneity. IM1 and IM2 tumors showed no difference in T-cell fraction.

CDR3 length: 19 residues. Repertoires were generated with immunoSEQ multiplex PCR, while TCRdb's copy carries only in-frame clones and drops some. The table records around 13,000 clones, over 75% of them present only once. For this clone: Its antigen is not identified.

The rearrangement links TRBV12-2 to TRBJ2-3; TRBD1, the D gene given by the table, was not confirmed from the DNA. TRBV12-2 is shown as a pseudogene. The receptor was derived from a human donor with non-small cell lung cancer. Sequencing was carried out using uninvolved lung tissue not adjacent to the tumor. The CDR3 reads CASRLVYGGRDTDTGTQYF. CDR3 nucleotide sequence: TGTGCAAGTCGCTTAGTCTATGGCGGACGAGACACAGATACAGGCACGCAGTATTTT.